Each of the 9 T cell receptor beta chains below was sequenced from the same sample in a study of graft-versus-host responses after intestinal transplantation. The method was immunoSEQ multiplex PCR; TCRdb's version includes in-frame clones alone and lacks a portion of them. The sample contains about 110,000 clones, 80% to 90% of which appear only once. No antigens are known for them. The material was unstimulated CD4+ T cells sorted from spleen or lymph node cells, obtained before transplant. The receptor set was obtained from a human donor who was the organ donor for an intestinal transplant.

The chain has TRBV27 and TRBJ1-3, with D possibly matching TRBD1 (5 bases). The CDR3 is made up of 16 amino acids. Trimming pared 2 bases from V and 7 bases from J, leaving 18 bases between. CDR1 and CDR2 from the germline V gene are MNHEY and SMNVEV (reference sequence). The CDR3 is CASSLEGPGQPNTIYF. The CDR3 DNA sequence: TGTGCCAGCAGTTTAGAGGGGCCCGGGCAACCGAACACCATATATTTT.

The rearrangement uses TRBV6-1 and TRBJ1-2; no definite D call. CDR3 size: 15 residues. With 5 bases removed from V and 4 bases from J, the gap between germline ends came to 17 bases. Germline V gene data show CDR1 as MNHNS and CDR2 as SASEGT. This CDR3 is CASSTSGFGSYGYTF. In nucleotides, the CDR3 is TGTGCCAGCAGTACATCAGGATTCGGGAGCTATGGCTACACCTTC.

J is TRBJ1-1 and V is TRBV19, with a possible D match to TRBD1 (5 bases). The CDR3 consists of 15 residues. V lost 3 bases and J 1 base, leaving 12 bases between the germline ends. Germline CDR1 LNHDA, CDR2 SQIVND (reference sequence). CDR3 bases: TGTGCCAGTAGTATTGTTGGGAGGGGGAACACTGAAGCTTTCTTT. Translating gives CASSIVGRGNTEAFF.

The V gene is TRBV30, the J gene TRBJ2-1; D perhaps matches TRBD1 (5 bases). The CDR3 covers 11 residues. Germline V gene lookup returns CDR1 GTSNPN and CDR2 SVGIG (reference sequence). The V end lost 5 bases, the J end lost 9 bases, and 11 bases lay between the germline ends. The chain's CDR3 is CAWQKTGEQFF. In DNA, the CDR3 is TGTGCCTGGCAGAAAACAGGTGAGCAGTTCTTC.

This chain connects TRBV6-6 to TRBJ1-6, with TRBD1 as a possible D gene (6 bases). In germline, CDR1 is MNHNY, CDR2 SVGAGI (reference sequence). This CDR3 contains 14 residues. Trimming took 5 bases from V and 8 from J, leaving 13 bases between them. The CDR3 DNA follows: TGTGCCAGCAGTACACAGGGTAGGGATTCACCCCTCCACTTT. It specifies CASSTQGRDSPLHF.

The V gene is TRBV6-5, the J gene TRBJ1-3; tentative D call: TRBD1 (6 bases). The CDR3 has 14 residues. V was pared by 4 bases and J by 4 bases, with 11 bases between. The V gene's germline CDR1 is MNHEY and CDR2 SVGAGI. CDR3 sequence: CASSWGGLGNTIYF. CDR3 DNA: TGTGCCAGCAGTTGGGGGGGGCTCGGAAACACCATATATTTT.

In its sample, this clone was seen a few times. The rearrangement uses TRBV27 and TRBJ2-2; 9 bases map to TRBD1. With 5 bases clipped from V and 1 base from J, the junction kept 2 bases outside the gene matches. This CDR3 is built from 15 residues. Germline V gene data show CDR1 as MNHEY and CDR2 as SMNVEV (reference sequence). This chain's CDR3 is CASSPGQGNTGELFF. Here the CDR3 DNA reads TGTGCCAGCAGTCCGGGACAGGGGAACACCGGGGAGCTGTTTTTT.

The J gene is TRBJ1-4, the V gene TRBV18; tentative D call: TRBD1 (5 bases). Germline lookup yields CDR1 KGHSH and CDR2 LQKENI. The CDR3 has 16 residues. With 6 bases removed from V and 8 bases from J, the gap between germline ends came to 22 bases. Here the CDR3 reads CASSLGRPGRSEKLFF. CDR3 coding DNA: TGTGCCAGCTCTCTAGGTAGACCGGGACGGTCCGAAAAACTGTTTTTT.

CDR3: CASSPNRDRGAMNTEAFF. The CDR3 bases are TGTGCCAGCTCACCAAACCGGGACAGGGGGGCAATGAACACTGAAGCTTTCTTT. The chain is built from TRBV18 and TRBJ1-1; 11 nucleotides agree with TRBD1. There are 18 residues in the CDR3. Looked up from germline, CDR1 is KGHSH and CDR2 is LQKENI. V shed 2 bases, J shed 0 bases, and the junction held 8 bases outside the gene matches. The entire variable domain, with the rest obtained from reference TRBV18 and TRBJ1-1, is as follows: NAGVMQNPRHLVRRRGQEARLRCSPMKGHSHVYWYRQLPEEGLKFMVYLQKENIIDESGMPKERFSAEFPKEGPSILRIQQVVRGDSAAYFCASSPNRDRGAMNTEAFFGQGTRLTVV.